This T cell receptor beta chain came from a study of blood T cell repertoires in COVID-19. Study information: Acute and convalescent COVID-19 samples came from the United States, Italy and Spain. Sample material is recorded as cDNA or gDNA derived from T cells, B-cell-depleted T cells, or PBMCs.

Sequenced by immunoSEQ multiplex PCR; TCRdb stores in-frame clones only, minus some. This sample has over 350,000 clones, with roughly 91% found just once. Germline CDR1 is SGHRS and CDR2 is YFSETQ. Deletions cut 7 bases from V and 4 bases from J, with 15 bases between. The CDR3 length is 14 residues. The source material was peripheral blood. The sequence was obtained from a woman in her twenties or thirties with acute or convalescent COVID-19. This chain uses TRBV5-1 with TRBJ1-5, with D maybe TRBD1 (6 bases). CDR3 DNA sequence: TGCGCCAGCGCCCAGGACAGCAGAAATCAGCCCCAGCATTTT. The encoded protein is CASAQDSRNQPQHF.